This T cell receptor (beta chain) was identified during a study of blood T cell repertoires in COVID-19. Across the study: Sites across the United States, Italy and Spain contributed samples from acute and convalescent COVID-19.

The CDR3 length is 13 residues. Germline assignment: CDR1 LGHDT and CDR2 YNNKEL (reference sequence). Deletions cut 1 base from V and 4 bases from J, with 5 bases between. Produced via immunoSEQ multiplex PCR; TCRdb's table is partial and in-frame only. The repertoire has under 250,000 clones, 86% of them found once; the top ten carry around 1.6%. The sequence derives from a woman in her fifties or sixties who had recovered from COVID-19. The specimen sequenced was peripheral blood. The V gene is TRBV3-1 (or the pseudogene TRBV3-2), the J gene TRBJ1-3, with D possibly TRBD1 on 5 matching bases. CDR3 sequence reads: CASSQGGGNTIYF. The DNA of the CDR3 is TGTGCCAGCAGCCAAGGGGGCGGAAACACCATATATTTT.